This passage covers 7 T cell receptor beta chains from one sample sequenced in a study of blood T cell repertoires in COVID-19. Assay used: immunoSEQ multiplex PCR; TCRdb lists only in-frame clones, some missing. The sample has about half a million clones, less than 90% seen once. Sequenced input: PBMCs or T cells enriched from blood (not recorded which). The receptors derive from a woman in her sixties or seventies who had recovered from COVID-19.

The V gene is TRBV3-1 (or the pseudogene TRBV3-2), the J gene TRBJ1-5; 8 positions match TRBD1. Germline CDR1 and CDR2: LGHDT and YNNKEL (reference sequence). After removal of 4 bases from V and 2 bases from J, the junction contained 4 bases not matched to a gene. This CDR3 comprises 15 residues. CDR3 nucleotides: TGTGCCAGCAGCCCTGGACAGGGCGGCAATCAGCCCCAGCATTTT. Encoded protein: CASSPGQGGNQPQHF.

The chain recombines TRBV19 with TRBJ1-5, with unresolved D. The germline V gene has CDR1 LNHDA and CDR2 SQIVND (reference sequence). The CDR3 covers 15 residues. V lost 5 bases, J lost 7 bases, and 18 bases lay in between. The CDR3 here is CASSPAGIRGQPQHF. CDR3 sequence (DNA): TGTGCCAGTAGTCCCGCCGGGATCCGTGGACAGCCCCAGCATTTT.

The chain recombines TRBV10-2 with TRBJ1-4; the D gene is possibly TRBD1 (6 bases). V dropped 6 bases and J dropped 11 bases, with 16 bases sitting between them. This CDR3 is built from 13 residues. Germline V lookup: CDR1 WSHSY, CDR2 SAAADI. The CDR3: CASRSSPGVKLFF. CDR3 coding DNA: TGCGCCAGCAGAAGTTCCCCAGGGGTCAAACTGTTTTTT.

The chain links TRBV27 to TRBJ2-7; perhaps TRBD1 as D (6 bases). The CDR3 loop spans 12 amino acids. With 5 bases removed from V and 5 bases from J, the gap between germline ends came to 10 bases. Looked up from germline, CDR1 is MNHEY and CDR2 is SMNVEV (reference sequence). The CDR3 DNA reads TGTGCCAGCAGTACTACAGGGAACGAGCAGTACGTC. It encodes CASSTTGNEQYV.

The chain has TRBV10-3 and TRBJ1-2; D is undetermined. V dropped 3 bases and J dropped 7 bases, with 15 bases sitting between them. The germline V gene encodes CDR1 ENHRY and CDR2 SYGVKD. The CDR3 consists of 14 residues. The CDR3 loop reads CAISDPALWAGYTF. The CDR3, as DNA: TGTGCCATCAGTGACCCGGCGCTATGGGCTGGCTACACCTTC.

This clone appeared a single time. The CDR3, as DNA: TGTGCCAGCAGCAGAACGGGGAACTATGGCTACACCTTC. Its protein is CASSRTGNYGYTF. The genes are TRBV27 and TRBJ1-2; D uncertain. Germline V gives CDR1 MNHEY, CDR2 SMNVEV (reference sequence). V lost 6 bases and J lost 2, with 10 bases in between. The CDR3 runs to 13 residues.

The rearrangement links TRBV9 to TRBJ2-7, with D maybe TRBD2 (5 bases). V lost 0 bases and J lost 0, with 10 bases in between. This CDR3 comprises 15 residues. CDR1 and CDR2 (germline): SGDLS, YYNGEE. CDR3 loop: CASSVVSGPSYEQYF. The CDR3 nucleotides read TGTGCCAGCAGCGTAGTAAGCGGCCCCTCCTACGAGCAGTACTTC.